This is a list of T cell receptor beta chains from one sample in a study of regulatory T cells in long-lasting Graves disease. In TCRdb, the multiplex PCR reads were re-called with MiXCR into one record per CDR3 protein. The top ten clones hold less than 40% of a sample with about 320,000 distinct CDR3 sequences, 15% to 20% of them seen once. Sample: peripheral blood mononuclear cells (PBMCs), taken at new diagnosis, from a patient treated with antithyroid drugs. Receptor source: a female donor with Graves disease. Both conserved end residues are part of each CDR3. A D gene is named only where the DNA matches it firmly. Not every row has a clone size; where given, it reads once, few, many or a size class.

TRBV13,NA,TRBJ2-7,NA,TGTGCCAGCAGCCGGACGGACTCAACCTACGAGCAGTACTTC,CASSRTDSTYEQYF
TRBV12-3/TRBV12-4,few,TRBJ2-1,NA,TGTGCCAGCGGGAGGCTAGCGATTAATGATCGGCAGTTCTTC,CASGRLAINDRQFF
TRBV6-1,many,TRBJ2-2,NA,TGTGCCAGCACTGAGGGGAACACCGGGGAGCTGTTTTTT,CASTEGNTGELFF
TRBV2,many,TRBJ2-3,NA,TGTGCCAGCAGTCCCCTTACCGGAGATACGCAGTATTTT,CASSPLTGDTQYF
TRBV14,many,TRBJ2-7,TRBD2,TGTGCCAGCAGCCAAAATGAGGTAGCGGGAACCGGCGAGCAGTACTTC,CASSQNEVAGTGEQYF
TRBV30,many,TRBJ1-1,TRBD1,TGTGCCTGGAGTGGAGGGACAGGGTTCTATCGAGCTTTCTTT,CAWSGGTGFYRAFF
TRBV7-9,many,TRBJ2-5,NA,TGTGCCAGCAGCTTAGAGCGCGGCCAAGAGACCCAGTACTTC,CASSLERGQETQYF
TRBV24-1,NA,TRBJ2-7,TRBD1,TGTGCCACCAGTGACAATGGCCCCGGGACAGGCTACGAGCAGTACTTC,CATSDNGPGTGYEQYF
TRBV6-1,many,TRBJ1-2,TRBD1,TGTGCCAGCAGTCGAGGGACAGGGGCGTATGGCTACACCTTC,CASSRGTGAYGYTF
TRBV6-2/TRBV6-3,many,TRBJ2-1,TRBD2,TGTGCCAGCAGTGAAGGAGGCTGGGGACTAGCGGGCTTCTACAATGAGCAGTTCTTC,CASSEGGWGLAGFYNEQFF
TRBV30,NA,TRBJ2-6,NA,TGTGCCTGGAGTGTCGGGATCTCTGGGGCCAACGTCCTGACTTTC,CAWSVGISGANVLTF
TRBV11-2,many,TRBJ2-7,NA,TGTGCCAGCAGCCCCGTAGGCCCCTACGAGCAGTACTTC,CASSPVGPYEQYF
TRBV7-8,many,TRBJ2-3,NA,TGTGCCAGCAGCCTCCGACTCGTTTTGGATACGCAGTATTTT,CASSLRLVLDTQYF
TRBV28,many,TRBJ2-3,TRBD1,TGTGCCAGCAGTTTACCACAGGGGGTGAGCACAGATACGCAGTATTTT,CASSLPQGVSTDTQYF
TRBV27,many,TRBJ1-1,NA,TGTGCCAGCAGTTTATCGGGTGTAGGATTGAACACTGAAGCTTTCTTT,CASSLSGVGLNTEAFF
TRBV5-4,NA,TRBJ2-3,TRBD2,TGTGCCAGCAGCCCGGTCCTAGCGGAAACTAGCACAGATACGCAGTATTTT,CASSPVLAETSTDTQYF
TRBV3-1,few,TRBJ1-1,NA,TGTGCCAGCAGCCAAGGTCCGGGGTCTGAAGGGGGTGGTACTGAAGCTTTCTTT,CASSQGPGSEGGGTEAFF
TRBV12-3/TRBV12-4,NA,TRBJ2-6,TRBD1,TGTGCCAGCAGTCACGGGACAGGGGGGACTGGGGCCAACGTCCTGACTTTC,CASSHGTGGTGANVLTF
TRBV24-1,many,TRBJ1-3,NA,TGTGCCACTCAAGGGCAGGGGAACACCATATATTTT,CATQGQGNTIYF
TRBV6-5,many,TRBJ2-7,NA,TGTGCCAGCAGTTCCCGGGGTGCGCTCGAGCAGTACTTC,CASSSRGALEQYF
TRBV4-2,NA,TRBJ2-5,TRBD1,TGTGCCAGCAGCCAAGATTCTGGGACAGGGGGGGAGACCCAGTACTTC,CASSQDSGTGGETQYF
TRBV3-1,few,TRBJ2-1,TRBD2,TGTGCCAGCAGCCGCACTAGCGGGAGGGCCCATGAGCAGTTCTTC,CASSRTSGRAHEQFF
TRBV27,few,TRBJ2-2,NA,TGTGCCAGCAGTCGAGGGTACACCGGGGAGCTGTTTTTT,CASSRGYTGELFF
TRBV3-1,few,TRBJ1-6,NA,TGTGCCAACAGCTCCGACAGCGCCTCATCCCCCCTCCACTTT,CANSSDSASSPLHF
TRBV2,many,TRBJ1-1,TRBD1,TGTGCCAGCAGCGCAGGGGGGACGACTGAAGCTTTCTTT,CASSAGGTTEAFF
TRBV15,many,TRBJ2-7,TRBD1,TGTGCCACCAGCAGAGCCAGGGGGTCCTACGAGCAGTACTTC,CATSRARGSYEQYF
TRBV12-3/TRBV12-4,many,TRBJ2-5,NA,TGTGCCAGCAGCTACGCGTTGCCAGGAGAGACCCAGTACTTC,CASSYALPGETQYF
TRBV6-1,many,TRBJ2-1,NA,TGTGCCAGCGGCGAGGGAGAGGGAAATGAGCAGTTCTTC,CASGEGEGNEQFF
TRBV20-1,few,TRBJ1-5,NA,TGCAGTGGAACAGAGGGTTCGGGTGGACAGCCCCAGCATTTT,CSGTEGSGGQPQHF
TRBV28,many,TRBJ2-1,NA,TGTGCCAGCAGTTTAATTTTAGGGCAGGGGGGTGGGTCCAATGAGCAGTTCTTC,CASSLILGQGGGSNEQFF
TRBV28,many,TRBJ2-4,TRBD1,TGTGCCAGCAGTTTAGGACAGGGAAACATTCAGTACTTC,CASSLGQGNIQYF
TRBV25-1,NA,TRBJ2-1,NA,TGTGCCAGCATTGGGGACACGCGCTCCTACAATGAGCAGTTCTTC,CASIGDTRSYNEQFF
TRBV11-3,many,TRBJ2-1,NA,TGTGCCAGCAGCTTAGACTTAACGGGAGCTCCTAACAATGAGCAGTTCTTC,CASSLDLTGAPNNEQFF
TRBV11-3,many,TRBJ1-6,NA,TGTGCCAGCAGCCTAGGGGAGGGGTGGGTCTCTTCACCCCTCCACTTT,CASSLGEGWVSSPLHF
TRBV9,many,TRBJ1-1,NA,TGTGCCAGCAGCATCGGCGGGGTCACTGAAGCTTTCTTT,CASSIGGVTEAFF
TRBV19,NA,TRBJ1-2,NA,TGTGCCAGTAGTTGGGACGGGAACTATGGCTACACCTTC,CASSWDGNYGYTF
TRBV19,NA,TRBJ2-3,NA,TGTGCCAGTACGGACCTTGGGACGGCTCCCAGCGGGGATACGCAGTATTTT,CASTDLGTAPSGDTQYF
TRBV5-1,few,TRBJ2-2,TRBD2,TGCGCCAGCAGCTTGAATGCGGGAGCGCTGGAGCTGTTTTTT,CASSLNAGALELFF
TRBV28,many,TRBJ2-2,NA,TGTGCCACCCGGACGGAGACGGGGGAGCTGTTTTTT,CATRTETGELFF
TRBV7-9,many,TRBJ2-1,TRBD2,TGTGCCAGCAGCGGACTAGTCTACAATGAGCAGTTCTTC,CASSGLVYNEQFF
TRBV27,many,TRBJ1-5,NA,TGTGCCAGCAGTCCAAGCCTCTACGGCGTTTATCAGCCCCAGCATTTT,CASSPSLYGVYQPQHF
TRBV7-9,NA,TRBJ2-7,NA,TGTGCCAGCAGCTTAGAGCACGAGCAGTACTTC,CASSLEHEQYF
TRBV11-2,NA,TRBJ2-4,NA,TGTGCCAGCAGCCCATCCTTGGAGACGGCCCGTAACATTCAGTACTTC,CASSPSLETARNIQYF
TRBV18,many,TRBJ2-1,NA,TGTGCCAGCACCCCCACAGGCTATTACAATGAGCAGTTCTTC,CASTPTGYYNEQFF
TRBV13,few,TRBJ2-2,NA,TGTGCCAGCAGCTTAGGCTGGCAGGGTATCGGGGAGCTGTTTTTT,CASSLGWQGIGELFF
TRBV9,NA,TRBJ2-3,NA,TGTGCCAGCAGCGTAAGTAGTGAAATAAGGACAGATACGCAGTATTTT,CASSVSSEIRTDTQYF
TRBV11-2,many,TRBJ1-1,NA,TGTGCCAGCAGCTTAGTTCACATCGGCACTGAAGCTTTCTTT,CASSLVHIGTEAFF
TRBV30,many,TRBJ1-1,NA,TGTGCCTGGAGGAACACTGAAGCTTTCTTT,CAWRNTEAFF
TRBV15,NA,TRBJ2-3,NA,TGTGCCACCAGCAAGGAGGGGAGCCCCACAGATACGCAGTATTTT,CATSKEGSPTDTQYF
TRBV12-3/TRBV12-4,many,TRBJ2-1,NA,TGTGCCAGCAGCCGACAGGGAGGAGAGCAGTTCTTC,CASSRQGGEQFF
TRBV7-6,many,TRBJ1-4,NA,TGTGCCAGCAGCCCCGGACAGTTTAATGAAAAACTGTTTTTT,CASSPGQFNEKLFF
TRBV28,many,TRBJ2-7,NA,TGTGCCAGCAGTTTCGGGCGAAGTGACGAGCAGTACTTC,CASSFGRSDEQYF
TRBV7-9,many,TRBJ2-5,TRBD1,TGTGCCAGCAGCGTACAGGGGAGAGGAGGAGAGACCCAGTACTTC,CASSVQGRGGETQYF